These 24 T cell receptor beta chains were all obtained from the same sample, sequenced in a study of shared clonotypes between healthy human individuals (dated by TCRdb to the early 2020s). The library was built by means of the immunoSEQ multiplex PCR assay. TCRdb re-hosts the immuneACCESS table, in-frame sequences only. Its copies lack some clones; in the studies checked, an unresolved V gene accounts for under half of them, and the cause for the rest is not known. For this sample there are over a million clones; 98% to 99% appear just once. Of the sample, 0.36% is held by the ten largest clones. The sample was naive CD4+ T cells sorted from blood. This specimen's cell subset or site label, interpreted: CD45RA+ positively selected. The receptors here all came from a young man in good health.

The rearrangement uses TRBV7-8 and TRBJ2-3; 14 bases map to TRBD2. The CDR3 length is 20 residues. Germline CDR1 reads SGHVS; CDR2 reads FQNEAQ. V lost 5 bases to trimming and J lost 0 bases; unmatched junction nucleotides: 13. The CDR3 region is CASSQRLAGGPVLSTDTQYF. The CDR3 coding sequence is TGTGCCAGCAGCCAACGACTAGCGGGAGGGCCAGTTCTAAGCACAGATACGCAGTATTTT.

The V call is TRBV29-1, the J call TRBJ2-4; the D call may be TRBD1 or TRBD2 (6 bases each). CDR3 size: 12 residues. Trimming took off 7 bases at V and 5 bases at J, with 12 bases between the two ends. CDR1 and CDR2 from the germline V gene are SQVTM and ANQGSEA. The CDR3 region has the DNA TGCAGCGCCCGGGGGCTAGAAAACATTCAGTACTTC. Its protein product is CSARGLENIQYF.

The table lists this clone with a count of one. V and J are TRBV5-1 and TRBJ2-2; 13 nucleotides match TRBD2. The CDR3 contains 16 residues. Germline CDR1 and CDR2: SGHRS and YFSETQ. Germline trimming cut 4 bases from V and 4 bases from J; bases unmatched to any gene: 4. The chain's CDR3 is CASSTRTSGSTGELFF. The CDR3 nucleotides read TGCGCCAGCAGCACCAGGACTAGCGGGAGCACCGGGGAGCTGTTTTTT.

With respect to this clone: The identical CDR3 is also encoded by other nucleotide sequences in the sample. As DNA, the CDR3 is TGTGCCAGCAGCTTGGCTCCAAACACTGAAGCTTTCTTT. Protein sequence: CASSLAPNTEAFF. The chain is built from TRBV5-5 and TRBJ1-1; D not certain. The CDR3 loop spans 13 amino acids. V was clipped by 0 bases and J by 2 bases, with 5 bases between them. Germline V CDR1 and CDR2: SGHKS, YYEKEE (reference sequence).

The chain employs TRBV5-1 and TRBJ2-1; D remains unclear. Trimming took off 4 bases at V and 3 bases at J, with 11 bases between the two ends. CDR1 is SGHRS, CDR2 YFSETQ, per germline. CDR3 length: 14 amino acids. In DNA form, the CDR3 reads TGCGCCAGCAGCCCCGGGCCAGTCTACAATGAGCAGTTCTTC. It yields the protein CASSPGPVYNEQFF.

This clone appeared once. The chain joins TRBV4-3 to TRBJ2-4, with D possibly matching TRBD2 (6 bases). The V and J ends lost 0 bases and 6 bases respectively, with 21 bases between them. The germline CDR1 and CDR2 sequences are LGHNA and YSLEER. The CDR3 totals 18 residues. DNA of the CDR3: TGCGCCAGCAGCCAAGACTATGATAGCGGAACTCCAATAAACATTCAGTACTTC. This encodes CASSQDYDSGTPINIQYF.

V is TRBV5-1 and J is TRBJ2-7; the D gene is possibly TRBD2 (7 bases). Trimming shortened V by 2 bases and J by 3 bases, and 12 bases separated the two germline ends. The germline V gene has CDR1 SGHRS and CDR2 YFSETQ. This CDR3 is 14 amino acids long. For the CDR3, the DNA is TGCGCCAGCAGCTTTGGGGGGGCTGACTACGAGCAGTACTTC. Translation gives CASSFGGADYEQYF.

This chain uses TRBV4-3 with TRBJ2-2; 8 bases are a match to TRBD2. Germline V gene sequence: CDR1 LGHNA, CDR2 YSLEER. Trimming cost V 6 bases and J 5 bases; bases outside gene matches: 5. This CDR3 is built from 14 residues. CDR3 amino acids: CASRRSGGTGELFF. Here the CDR3 DNA reads TGCGCCAGCAGGAGGAGCGGGGGAACCGGGGAGCTGTTTTTT.

This chain links TRBV5-1 with TRBJ2-3; 10 bases match TRBD2. Trimming removed 6 bases from V and 3 bases from J; junction bases left unmatched: 4. CDR1 and CDR2 from the germline V gene are SGHRS and YFSETQ. This CDR3 comprises 14 residues. Written as DNA, the CDR3 is TGCGCCAGCAAACTAGCGGGGAGGACAGATACGCAGTATTTT. This sequence encodes CASKLAGRTDTQYF. Supplemented by reference TRBV5-1 and TRBJ2-3, the full variable domain reads KAGVTQTPRYLIKTRGQQVTLSCSPISGHRSVSWYQQTPGQGLQFLFEYFSETQRNKGNFPGRFSGRQFSNSRSEMNVSTLELGDSALYLCASKLAGRTDTQYFGPGTRLTVL.

The J gene is TRBJ1-5, the V gene TRBV2, with D possibly matching TRBD1 (6 bases). This CDR3 comprises 15 residues. V lost 6 bases, J lost 0 bases, and 12 bases lay in between. CDR1 SNHLY and CDR2 FYNNEI come from the germline V gene. CDR3 nucleotide sequence: TGTGCCAGCAGCACACGGACAGTTAGCAATCAGCCCCAGCATTTT. Translated, it gives CASSTRTVSNQPQHF.

This chain uses TRBV4-2 with TRBJ1-1, with D possibly TRBD1 on 6 matching bases. V lost 0 bases and J 2 bases, leaving 13 bases between the germline ends. This CDR3 contains 16 residues. CDR1 is LGHNA and CDR2 is YNFKEQ in the germline V gene. CDR3 nucleotide sequence: TGTGCCAGCAGCCAAGATGACGATGGGGGCAACACTGAAGCTTTCTTT. Protein: CASSQDDDGGNTEAFF.

The J gene is TRBJ2-2, the V gene TRBV28; tentative D call: TRBD1 (5 bases). The germline V gene encodes CDR1 MDHEN and CDR2 SYDVKM. This CDR3 contains 15 residues. V was shortened by 3 bases and J by 5 bases, with 13 bases between the two germline ends. CDR3 amino acids: CASSFIDRQTGELFF. In DNA, the CDR3 is TGTGCCAGCAGTTTCATCGACAGACAAACCGGGGAGCTGTTTTTT.

J is TRBJ2-1 and V is TRBV5-6; D might be TRBD2 (5 bases). Germline assignment: CDR1 SGHDT and CDR2 YYEEEE. The CDR3 covers 15 residues. With 2 bases removed from V and 2 bases from J, the gap between germline ends came to 11 bases. CDR3 sequence (DNA): TGTGCCAGCAGCTTCCGGACTGGTGCCTACAATGAGCAGTTCTTC. Translation gives CASSFRTGAYNEQFF. Together with reference TRBV5-6 and TRBJ2-1, the CDR3 gives the full variable domain: DAGVTQSPTHLIKTRGQQVTLRCSPKSGHDTVSWYQQALGQGPQFIFQYYEEEERQRGNFPDRFSGHQFPNYSSELNVNALLLGDSALYLCASSFRTGAYNEQFFGPGTRLTVL.

The CDR3 loop reads CASSLVGEGRSLREQYF. In DNA form, the CDR3 reads TGTGCCAGCAGCTTAGTAGGGGAGGGCAGGTCCCTCCGCGAGCAGTACTTC. V and J are TRBV11-3 and TRBJ2-7, with TRBD2 matching 7 bases. The CDR3 has 17 amino acids. CDR1 SGHNT and CDR2 YENEEA come from the germline V gene. Unmatched junction bases numbered 15, after V lost 1 base and J lost 6 bases.

J is TRBJ2-1 and V is TRBV5-1; D uncertain. CDR1 and CDR2 (germline): SGHRS, YFSETQ. The germline V and J ends were trimmed by 0 bases and 8 bases, with 6 bases remaining between them. The CDR3 has 12 residues. For the CDR3, the DNA is TGCGCCAGCAGCTTGGGTCTATATGAGCAGTTCTTC. Its protein is CASSLGLYEQFF.

V usage is TRBV5-5 and J usage is TRBJ1-1; perhaps TRBD1 as D (5 bases). From germline, CDR1 is SGHKS and CDR2 YYEKEE (reference sequence). This CDR3 has 14 amino acids. V lost 1 base and J 10 bases, leaving 17 bases between the germline ends. The CDR3 here is CASSLLLGQGTAFF. The CDR3 DNA sequence: TGTGCCAGCAGCTTGTTACTCGGTCAGGGTACAGCTTTCTTT.

The CDR3 region is CAWNRDRVSYEQYF. CDR3 coding DNA: TGTGCCTGGAATAGGGACAGGGTCTCCTACGAGCAGTACTTC. The chain has TRBV30 and TRBJ2-7, with 9 bases aligning to TRBD1. This CDR3 is built from 14 residues. In germline, CDR1 is GTSNPN, CDR2 SVGIG (reference sequence). Trimming at V came to 4 bases and at J to 0 bases, leaving 4 bases not matched to a gene.

This chain joins TRBV7-9 and TRBJ2-7, with D unclear. Germline V gene data show CDR1 as SEHNR and CDR2 as FQNEAQ (reference sequence). The CDR3 has 14 amino acids. Trimming stripped 5 bases from V and 5 bases from J, with 16 bases between. The CDR3: CASSPWQTKHEQYF. The CDR3 bases are TGTGCCAGCAGCCCCTGGCAGACGAAACACGAGCAGTACTTC.

The chain has TRBV5-1 and TRBJ2-3; 13 bases line up with TRBD2. The V gene's germline CDR1 is SGHRS and CDR2 YFSETQ. J lost 1 base, V lost 2 bases, and 4 bases had no gene match. The CDR3 has 17 amino acids. The CDR3 loop is CASSFTSGRAGTDTQYF. As DNA, the CDR3 is TGCGCCAGCAGCTTTACTAGCGGGAGGGCGGGCACAGATACGCAGTATTTT.

The genes are TRBV5-5 and TRBJ2-2; D unresolved. The CDR3 runs 14 residues. Trimming removed 0 bases from V and 2 bases from J, with 5 bases in between. Germline-derived CDR1 and CDR2 are SGHKS and YYEKEE (reference sequence). CDR3 sequence: CASSLAPNTGELFF. Written as DNA, the CDR3 is TGTGCCAGCAGCTTGGCCCCAAACACCGGGGAGCTGTTTTTT.

This rearrangement joins TRBV6-1 to TRBJ2-3; 8 bases line up with TRBD2. Germline V gives CDR1 MNHNS, CDR2 SASEGT. V trimming: 1 base; J trimming: 4 bases; junction bases outside the gene matches: 7. The CDR3 sequence is 16 residues long. In DNA, the CDR3 is TGTGCCAGCAGTGAAGGTAAACGGGAGGGCCCAGATACGCAGTATTTT. Translating gives CASSEGKREGPDTQYF.

The chain couples TRBV6-1 to TRBJ2-7; TRBD1 matches 7 bases. CDR1 and CDR2 from the germline V gene are MNHNS and SASEGT. This CDR3 is 13 amino acids long. The junction had 3 bases not matched to a gene; V was cut back by 7 bases and J by 0 bases. CDR3: CASKQGISYEQYF. The CDR3 coding sequence is TGTGCCAGCAAACAGGGGATCTCCTACGAGCAGTACTTC.

This sequence joins TRBV28 and TRBJ2-3; 7 positions match TRBD2. The J segment lost 2 bases and the V segment lost 5 bases, leaving 4 bases of the junction unmatched. This CDR3 spans 14 amino acids. Per germline, CDR1 MDHEN and CDR2 SYDVKM. The CDR3 nucleotides are TGTGCCAGCAGTCCAGGACTAGACACAGATACGCAGTATTTT. It yields the protein CASSPGLDTDTQYF.

Written as DNA, the CDR3 is TGTGCCAGCAGTTTAACGGTCGGGGATGAGCAGTTCTTC. Amino acid sequence: CASSLTVGDEQFF. This chain joins TRBV28 and TRBJ2-1; possible D gene TRBD2, 5 bases. This CDR3 has 13 residues. Looked up from germline, CDR1 is MDHEN and CDR2 is SYDVKM. Deletions cut 2 bases from V and 8 bases from J, with 10 bases between.